This TCR beta chain comes out of a study of Graves' ophthalmopathy and Graves' hyperthyroidism. The V and J ends lost 2 bases and 3 bases, in that order; junction bases with no gene match: 9. Per the germline V gene, CDR1 is LNHDA and CDR2 is SQIVND (reference sequence). The CDR3 has 16 residues. Findings and limits, study-wide: A classifier, a 13-signature model, separated ophthalmopathy from stable hyperthyroidism with approximately 88% sensitivity and about 81% specificity.

This clonotype was seen many times. Its antigen is still unknown. As the template, RNA transcripts were used to amplify TCR beta CDR3 regions. Second-round multiplex PCR came after a first-round RT-PCR that employed HTBI primers. Using its own MiXCR run on the multiplex PCR reads, TCRdb lists one record per CDR3 protein. The sample lists fewer than 400,000 distinct CDR3 sequences, approximately 20% seen once, with around 1.6% in the top ten. This receptor was identified in a woman between 18 and 29 years old with Graves' ophthalmopathy. V usage is TRBV19 and J usage is TRBJ2-7; 8 positions agree with TRBD2. The sample was peripheral blood. CDR3 nucleotide sequence: TGTGCCAGTAGTATAATGACGAGTAGCGGGATCTACGAGCAGTACTTC. The encoded protein is CASSIMTSSGIYEQYF.